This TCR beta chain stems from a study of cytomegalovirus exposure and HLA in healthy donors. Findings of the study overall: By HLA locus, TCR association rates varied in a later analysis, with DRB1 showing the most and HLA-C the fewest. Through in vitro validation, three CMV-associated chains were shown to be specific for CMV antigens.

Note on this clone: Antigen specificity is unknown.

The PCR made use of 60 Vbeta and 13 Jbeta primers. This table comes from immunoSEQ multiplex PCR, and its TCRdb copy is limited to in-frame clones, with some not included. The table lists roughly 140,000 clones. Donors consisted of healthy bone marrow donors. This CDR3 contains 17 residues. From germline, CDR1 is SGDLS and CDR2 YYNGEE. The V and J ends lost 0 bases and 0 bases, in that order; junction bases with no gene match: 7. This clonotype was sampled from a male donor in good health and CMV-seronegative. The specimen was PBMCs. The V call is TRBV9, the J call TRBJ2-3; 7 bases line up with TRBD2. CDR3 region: CASSVELAGSSTDTQYF. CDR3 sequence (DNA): TGTGCCAGCAGCGTAGAGTTAGCGGGCTCTAGCACAGATACGCAGTATTTT.